The clone carrying this TCR beta chain was seen a single time. This sample is drawn from a study of shared clonotypes between healthy human individuals. The method was immunoSEQ multiplex PCR; TCRdb's version includes in-frame clones alone and lacks a portion of them. The sample shows hundreds of thousands of clones, more than 70% of them seen only once. The CDR3 is made up of 15 amino acids. Trimming at V came to 4 bases and at J to 4 bases, leaving 3 bases not matched to a gene. Germline CDR1 and CDR2: SGHRS and YFSETQ. A CD45RA-negative memory subset and a CD45RA+ naive subset were separated from the CD4+ cells.

This clonotype was obtained from a woman aged 25 to 45 in good health. The genes are TRBV5-1 and TRBJ2-6; 9 nucleotides match TRBD1. The specimen sequenced was memory CD4+ T cells sorted from blood. Noted subset: CD45RA-negative fraction. CDR3 nucleotide sequence: TGCGCCAGCAGCCGGACAGGGGTCGGGGCCAACGTCCTGACTTTC. Its translation: CASSRTGVGANVLTF.